This T cell receptor beta chain was profiled in a study of T-cell reconstitution after alpha-beta-depleted transplantation in children. The CDR3 is 16 residues long. Looked up from germline, CDR1 is SEHNR and CDR2 is FQNEAQ (reference sequence). Trimming removed 5 bases at V and 0 bases at J, with 14 bases between. Unique molecular identifiers were incorporated during preparation of the TCRbeta library. TCRdb analysed the PCR reads with MiXCR anew, one entry per CDR3 protein. The sample consists of around 370,000 distinct CDR3 sequences, 9% to 12% of them appearing once. Material: PBMCs from the stem cell graft donor, obtained from the stem cell graft. V is TRBV7-9 and J is TRBJ2-1; a possible D gene is TRBD2 (6 bases). The receptor was derived from a human donor who donated a stem cell graft to a child with acute lymphoblastic leukemia. CDR3 sequence: CASSPSSGLSYNEQFF. Written as DNA, the CDR3 is TGTGCCAGCAGCCCGAGTAGCGGACTCTCCTACAATGAGCAGTTCTTC.